This record looks at one TCR beta chain sequence and its context. No antigen is known for it. The CDR3 is 14 residues long. The data stem from a study of blood T cells in healthy people across ages. Study-level findings and limits: Naive and antigen-experienced cells were not separated, limiting conclusive comparison. Significant beta diversity loss was already apparent by age roughly 38, declining roughly linearly.

Extraction yielded at least 5 micrograms of total RNA per sample. Through a sample-barcoded 5' primer and a J-beta primer mix, a second PCR was run for about 7 to 12 cycles. Every cDNA was tagged by a template-switch adaptor with 12 random nucleotides. TCRdb reprocessed the 5' RACE reads via MiXCR and lists one record per CDR3 protein. The sample records some 670,000 distinct CDR3 sequences, roughly half being singletons. This TCR came from a woman older than 75 in good health. Sequencing was performed on blood. The chain employs TRBV21-1 and TRBJ2-7; the table names TRBD1, a call not compared with the DNA. TRBV21-1 is a listed pseudogene. The CDR3 nucleotides read TGTGCTAAGAGGTGGGGGGCCCCTTCCTACGAGCAGTACTTC. Encoded protein: CAKRWGAPSYEQYF.